This TCR beta chain came from a study of blood T cell repertoires in COVID-19. CDR1 is SGDLS and CDR2 is YYNGEE in the germline V gene. J gave up 2 bases and V 4 bases, and 4 bases lay outside the gene matches. This CDR3 contains 15 residues. The protocol was immunoSEQ multiplex PCR, while the TCRdb copy is restricted to in-frame clones and leaves out a portion. The sample carries approximately 81,000 clones, around 89% recorded once. This clone was picked up a small number of times. Participants had their cohort set by participant-reported clinical history. Material: PBMCs or T cells enriched from blood (not recorded which). This TCR derives from a woman in her fifties or sixties with acute COVID-19. This chain connects TRBV9 to TRBJ1-3; 9 bases line up with TRBD1. CDR3 loop: CASSPGQGPGNTIYF. The CDR3 nucleotides are TGTGCCAGCAGCCCCGGACAGGGGCCTGGAAACACCATATATTTT.